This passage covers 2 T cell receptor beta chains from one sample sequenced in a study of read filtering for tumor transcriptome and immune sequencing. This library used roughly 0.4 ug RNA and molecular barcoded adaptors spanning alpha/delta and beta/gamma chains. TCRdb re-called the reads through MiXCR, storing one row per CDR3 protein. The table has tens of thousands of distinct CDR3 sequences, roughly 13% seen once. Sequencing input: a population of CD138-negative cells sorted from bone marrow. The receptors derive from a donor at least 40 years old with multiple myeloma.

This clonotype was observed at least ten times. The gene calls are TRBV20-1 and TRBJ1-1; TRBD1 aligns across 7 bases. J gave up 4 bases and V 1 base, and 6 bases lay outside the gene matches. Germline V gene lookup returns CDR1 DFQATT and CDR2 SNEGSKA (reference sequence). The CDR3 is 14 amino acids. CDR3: CSARVPGQLTEAFF. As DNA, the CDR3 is TGCAGTGCTAGAGTACCGGGACAGCTCACTGAAGCTTTCTTT.

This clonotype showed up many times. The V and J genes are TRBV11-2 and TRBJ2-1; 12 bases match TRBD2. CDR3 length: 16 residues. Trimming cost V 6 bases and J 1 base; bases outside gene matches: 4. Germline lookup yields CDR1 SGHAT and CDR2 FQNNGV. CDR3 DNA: TGTGCCAGCAGAAGGGGGACTAGCGGGTCCTACAATGAGCAGTTCTTC. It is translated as CASRRGTSGSYNEQFF.